A single sample is the source of the 15 T cell receptor beta chains below, sequenced in a study of read filtering for tumor transcriptome and immune sequencing. From roughly 400 ng of RNA, a library with molecular barcoded alpha/delta and beta/gamma adaptors was made. One entry per CDR3 protein results from TCRdb running MiXCR on the reads. Here the sample spans over 50,000 distinct CDR3 sequences, about 21% being singletons. Sequencing input: a population of CD138-negative cells sorted from bone marrow. The receptors originated from a donor over 35 with multiple myeloma.

This clonotype has at least ten counts. The gene calls are TRBV7-2 and TRBJ1-1, with unresolved D. The CDR3 sequence is 13 residues long. Germline V gives CDR1 SGHTA, CDR2 FQGNSA. Trimming removed 2 bases at V and 0 bases at J, with 4 bases between. In DNA, the CDR3 is TGTGCCAGCAGCTTAATCATGAACACTGAAGCTTTCTTT. It is translated as CASSLIMNTEAFF.

This clonotype was counted at least ten times. This rearrangement joins TRBV19 to TRBJ2-2; 11 bases map to TRBD2. The V gene end was trimmed by 9 bases and the J gene end by 2 bases; junction bases not matched to a gene: 14. CDR3 length: 18 residues. CDR1 LNHDA and CDR2 SQIVND come from the germline V gene (reference sequence). This chain's CDR3 is CASRGTDRLAGNTGELFF. The CDR3 coding sequence is TGTGCCAGCAGGGGGACAGACCGACTAGCGGGAAACACCGGGGAGCTGTTTTTT.

Concerning this clonotype: Being one base from a much bigger clone, this may be a read error. The rearrangement joins TRBV6-6 to TRBJ2-3; D is unresolved. The CDR3 has 11 amino acids. V lost 11 bases and J 5 bases, leaving 11 bases between the germline ends. Germline CDR1 MNHNY, CDR2 SVGAGI (reference sequence). The CDR3 here is CAPVQLDTQYF. The DNA for the CDR3 is TGTGCCCCCGTTCAGTTAGATACGCAGTATTTT.

This clonotype has ten or more counts. The rearrangement uses TRBV28 and TRBJ1-5, with D perhaps matching TRBD1 (5 bases). CDR1 and CDR2 (germline): MDHEN, SYDVKM. Trimming left V 11 bases short and J 6 bases short, with 17 bases between. There are 13 residues in the CDR3. The CDR3 spells CAYARGRGQPQHF. In DNA, the CDR3 is TGTGCCTATGCGAGGGGTAGAGGTCAGCCCCAGCATTTT.

Comments on this clonotype: This may come from a read error, since a much larger clone is one base off. The CDR3 region has the DNA TGTGCCAGCGGTGTGGACTACGGTATTCCGCAGTATTTT. Its protein product is CASGVDYGIPQYF. The rearrangement joins TRBV27 to TRBJ2-3; D may be TRBD2 (6 bases). The germline gives CDR1 MNHEY, CDR2 SMNVEV (reference sequence). V was clipped by 8 bases and J by 10 bases, with 19 bases between them. The CDR3 sequence is 13 residues long.

On this clonotype itself: A much larger clone differs from this one at a single base, so this may be a read error. This chain connects TRBV5-1 to TRBJ2-5; D may be TRBD2 (6 bases). This CDR3 spans 13 amino acids. Germline lookup yields CDR1 SGHRS and CDR2 YFSETQ. The CDR3 loop reads CASSSGLGETQHF. The CDR3 coding sequence is TGCGCCAGCAGCTCGGGACTCGGGGAGACCCAGCACTTC.

This clonotype was seen a few times. The germline gene is not matched at one end of the junction; a read error may be the cause. The J gene is TRBJ1-1, the V gene TRBV6-5; 8 nucleotides align to TRBD1. The CDR3 runs 13 residues. Germline V gene sequence: CDR1 MNHEY, CDR2 SVGAGI. The CDR3 nucleotides are TGTGCCAGCAGTGAGACAGGGGCCACTGAAGCTTCCTTT. Amino acid sequence: CASSETGATEASF.

This clonotype was recorded at least ten times. The junction departs from germline at one end; a sequencing error may be responsible. V and J are TRBV5-1 and TRBJ2-7, with D possibly being TRBD2 (5 bases). This CDR3 has 14 amino acids. Germline CDR1 and CDR2: SGHRS and YFSETQ. The CDR3 is CAGSLNGVSYEQYF. In DNA, the CDR3 is TGCGCCGGCAGCTTGAACGGGGTATCCTACGAGCAGTACTTC.

This clonotype is classed as medium-sized (0.01 to 0.1%). CDR3 region: CASSYGLGNEQFF. The CDR3 nucleotides are TGTGCCAGCAGTTATGGACTAGGCAATGAGCAGTTCTTC. This chain uses TRBV28 with TRBJ2-1; 7 nucleotides match TRBD2. The V gene's germline CDR1 is MDHEN and CDR2 SYDVKM. V lost 4 bases, J lost 6 bases, and 3 bases stayed unmatched. There are 13 residues in the CDR3.

The CDR3 loop is CASRPGTRDTGELFF. In nucleotides, the CDR3 is TGTGCCAGCAGGCCCGGGACAAGGGACACCGGGGAGCTGTTTTTT. This chain joins TRBV6-6 and TRBJ2-2; the D gene is possibly TRBD1 (6 bases). This CDR3 region has 15 residues. CDR1 MNHNY and CDR2 SVGAGI come from the germline V gene (reference sequence). Between the trimmed V and J ends, which lost 6 bases and 3 bases, there was a span of 14 bases.

In its sample, this clonotype was seen many times. V gene TRBV20-1 combines with J gene TRBJ1-1; tentatively, D is TRBD1 (5 bases). Germline CDR1 is DFQATT and CDR2 is SNEGSKA (reference sequence). Trimming took 3 bases from V and 13 from J, leaving 15 bases between them. This CDR3 is 11 amino acids long. The CDR3, as DNA: TGCAGTGCTAGTTTAGTGAGACAGCTTTTCTTT. Translating gives CSASLVRQLFF.

The table lists this clonotype with many counts. The chain is built from TRBV27 and TRBJ2-5, with D tentatively TRBD1 (5 bases). The V gene lost 6 bases and the J gene lost 4 bases, with 12 bases spanning the gap. CDR3 size: 13 residues. The germline gives CDR1 MNHEY, CDR2 SMNVEV (reference sequence). CDR3 DNA sequence: TGTGCCAGCAGAAAGACAGAAGCAGAGACCCAGTACTTC. Protein sequence: CASRKTEAETQYF.

This clonotype was seen at least ten times. This chain joins TRBV28 and TRBJ1-1, with 8 bases matching TRBD1. The V gene's germline CDR1 is MDHEN and CDR2 SYDVKM. With V trimmed by 2 bases and J by 2 bases, 10 bases remained unmatched. The CDR3 runs 17 residues. The CDR3 is CASSLIPPGGRNTEAFF. CDR3 in DNA: TGTGCCAGCAGTTTAATCCCGCCAGGGGGCCGAAACACTGAAGCTTTCTTT.

With respect to this clonotype: This could be a read error, since a much larger clone is one nucleotide away. The chain couples TRBV19 to TRBJ2-7, with TRBD1 identical over 10 bases. CDR1 and CDR2 from the germline V gene are LNHDA and SQIVND (reference sequence). The CDR3 length is 16 residues. CDR3 DNA sequence: TGTGTCAGTAGTTCGTCTGTGACAGGGGGCCTCGGCGAGCAGTACTTC. It codes for CVSSSSVTGGLGEQYF.

In this sample, this clonotype turned up many times. The gene calls are TRBV5-1 and TRBJ2-2, with D possibly TRBD1 on 6 matching bases. The V and J ends lost 3 bases and 3 bases respectively, with 15 bases between them. CDR1 is SGHRS and CDR2 is YFSETQ in the germline V gene. The CDR3 contains 16 residues. The CDR3 nucleotides are TGCGCCAGCAGCTCCCCCACAGGGTTGGACACCGGGGAGCTGTTTTTT. Translating gives CASSSPTGLDTGELFF.